These 10 T cell receptor beta chains share one sample of origin, sequenced in a study of blood T cells in healthy people across ages. A sample-barcoded 5' primer and a J-beta primer mix were used in a second PCR of roughly 7 to 12 cycles. TCRdb independently ran MiXCR on the 5' RACE reads; one entry per CDR3 protein. The table lists 750,000 or so distinct CDR3 sequences, roughly 25% of them singletons. This sample also appeared in a second study, on T cells of mothers and their children.

Sequencing was carried out using blood. These receptors originate from a boy aged 5 to 17 in good health.

The rearrangement uses TRBV29-1 and TRBJ2-1; no clear D gene. Germline loops: CDR1 SQVTM, CDR2 ANQGSEA. CDR3 length: 12 amino acids. The V end lost 4 bases, the J end lost 6 bases, and 10 bases lay between the germline ends. The chain's CDR3 is CSVVGQTNEQFF. The CDR3 region has the DNA TGCAGCGTTGTTGGCCAAACCAATGAGCAGTTCTTC.

This clonotype showed up many times. The rearrangement links TRBV12-3 or TRBV12-4 to TRBJ2-5; D unresolved. Between the trimmed V and J ends, which lost 3 bases and 3 bases, there was a span of 11 bases. This CDR3 is 14 amino acids long. The CDR3: CASSFRSSKETQYF. The DNA of the CDR3 is TGTGCCAGCAGTTTCAGGAGCTCTAAAGAGACCCAGTACTTC.

The chain recombines TRBV9 with TRBJ2-5, with D tentatively TRBD1 (5 bases). The CDR3 has 16 residues. In germline, CDR1 is SGDLS, CDR2 YYNGEE. Trimming removed 3 bases from V and 0 bases from J, with 15 bases in between. This CDR3 is CASSAPRPGYQETQYF. CDR3 DNA sequence: TGTGCCAGCAGCGCACCACGCCCAGGGTACCAAGAGACCCAGTACTTC.

This clonotype was counted only a few times. This rearrangement joins TRBV12-3 or TRBV12-4 to TRBJ1-4, with 7 positions matching TRBD1. The CDR3 sequence is 15 residues long. Trimming took 6 bases from V and 3 from J; bases not matched to a gene: 7. The CDR3 DNA reads TGTGCCAGCAGCGCCGCAGGGGGTCCTAATGAAAAACTGTTTTTT. Protein product: CASSAAGGPNEKLFF.

The V and J genes are TRBV28 and TRBJ2-5, with D perhaps TRBD1 or TRBD2 (5 bases each). V was trimmed by 7 bases and J by 5 bases, leaving 17 bases between them. This CDR3 region has 14 residues. Germline-derived CDR1 and CDR2 are MDHEN and SYDVKM. CDR3 protein: CASISAGTRETQYF. The CDR3 DNA sequence: TGTGCCAGCATCTCGGCAGGGACGAGGGAGACCCAGTACTTC.

V is TRBV6-5 and J is TRBJ1-2, with 7 nucleotides matching TRBD1. The V segment lost 5 bases and the J segment 8 bases; nucleotides outside the gene matches: 5. This CDR3 region has 12 residues. CDR1 is MNHEY and CDR2 is SVGAGI in the germline V gene. The CDR3 nucleotides read TGTGCCAGCAGTAAGGGGGCGGTAGGCTACACCTTC. Protein: CASSKGAVGYTF.

This clonotype was observed a few times. This chain links TRBV7-9 with TRBJ2-2, with 9 bases aligning to TRBD2. J gave up 0 bases and V 3 bases, and 2 bases lay outside the gene matches. Looked up from germline, CDR1 is SEHNR and CDR2 is FQNEAQ (reference sequence). The CDR3 extends over 16 amino acids. DNA of the CDR3: TGTGCCAGCAGCTTTGCGGGAGGGCCGAACACCGGGGAGCTGTTTTTT. It codes for CASSFAGGPNTGELFF.

This clonotype was seen a handful of times. The chain has TRBV18 and TRBJ1-1; D ambiguous. Trimming shortened V by 3 bases and J by 0 bases, and 14 bases separated the two germline ends. Germline lookup yields CDR1 KGHSH and CDR2 LQKENI. The CDR3 has 16 residues. This CDR3 is CASSPIASAMNTEAFF. As DNA, the CDR3 is TGTGCCAGCTCACCGATTGCCTCCGCGATGAACACTGAAGCTTTCTTT.

There are a few counts of this clonotype. The chain is built from TRBV20-1 and TRBJ2-1; TRBD2 matches 9 bases. CDR3 length equals 16 residues. Trimming took 3 bases from V and 0 from J; bases not matched to a gene: 6. CDR1 and CDR2 (germline): DFQATT, SNEGSKA (reference sequence). As DNA, the CDR3 is TGCAGTGCTAGCCCGACTAGCGGCTACTCCTACAATGAGCAGTTCTTC. It translates to CSASPTSGYSYNEQFF.

The J gene is TRBJ1-4, the V gene TRBV7-6; no firm D call. Germline V gene lookup returns CDR1 SGHVS and CDR2 FNYEAQ. This CDR3 region has 15 residues. V gave up 4 bases and J gave up 0 bases, with 9 bases separating them. In nucleotides, the CDR3 is TGTGCCAGCAGCTGGACTGATTCAACTAATGAAAAACTGTTTTTT. Translation gives CASSWTDSTNEKLFF.